The rows below give T cell receptor beta chains drawn from one sample of a study of OX40 agonist ivuxolimab in advanced cancers. The assay was immunoSEQ multiplex PCR, and TCRdb's table has in-frame clones only and misses some. The repertoire has more than 11,000 clones, 80% of them found once; the top ten carry approximately 18%. This specimen was CD4+ or CD8+ T cells sorted from blood, taken in a trial of the OX40 agonist ivuxolimab. The receptors derive from an adult with an advanced solid tumor such as melanoma, head and neck, liver or kidney cancer. Both conserved end residues are part of each CDR3. D genes are given only for firm matches. Clone size, where shown, is once, few, many, or a class for clones that have expanded.

abundance | d_gene | j_gene | v_gene | CDR3aa | CDR3nt
. | . | TRBJ1-4 | TRBV9 | CASSVGGAYEKLFF | TGTGCCAGCAGCGTAGGGGGGGCTTATGAAAAACTGTTTTTT
. | . | TRBJ1-5 | TRBV28 | CASSWGASQPQHF | TGTGCCAGCAGTTGGGGGGCGAGTCAGCCCCAGCATTTT
. | TRBD2 | TRBJ2-4 | TRBV2 | CASSDVGIGVSGSDINIQYF | TGTGCCAGCAGTGATGTGGGGATAGGGGTTAGCGGGAGCGATATAAACATTCAGTACTTC
once | TRBD2 | TRBJ2-5 | TRBV9 | CASSVGLAGGETQYF | TGTGCCAGCAGCGTAGGACTAGCGGGAGGAGAGACCCAGTACTTC
. | . | TRBJ1-3 | TRBV7-9 | CASSLIGGSSGNTIYF | TGTGCCAGCAGCTTAATTGGCGGAAGCTCTGGAAACACCATATATTTT
. | . | TRBJ1-1 | TRBV7-3 | CASSPSYGAEAFF | TGTGCCAGCAGCCCCAGTTACGGGGCTGAAGCTTTCTTT
once | TRBD2 | TRBJ2-1 | TRBV9 | CASSVGLAGVNEQFF | TGTGCCAGCAGCGTAGGCCTAGCGGGAGTTAATGAGCAGTTCTTC
once | . | TRBJ2-7 | TRBV28 | CASSLTPTDEQYF | TGTGCCAGCAGTTTAACCCCAACCGACGAGCAGTACTTC
. | TRBD2 | TRBJ2-7 | TRBV6-5 | CASSWGGLNEQYF | TGTGCCAGCAGTTGGGGGGGACTCAACGAGCAGTACTTC
. | TRBD1 | TRBJ2-2 | TRBV7-3 | CASSLGTGGPGELFF | TGTGCCAGCAGCCTCGGGACAGGGGGCCCCGGGGAGCTGTTTTTT
. | . | TRBJ2-1 | TRBV5-4 | CASSSLGGPRINEQFF | TGTGCCAGCAGCTCCCTCGGGGGGCCTAGGATTAATGAGCAGTTCTTC
few | TRBD1 | TRBJ1-5 | TRBV7-9 | CASSPGQGGDQPQHF | TGTGCCAGCAGCCCGGGACAGGGAGGTGATCAGCCCCAGCATTTT
. | . | TRBJ2-7 | TRBV2 | CASSGSDYEQYF | TGTGCCAGCAGTGGTTCGGACTACGAGCAGTACTTC
. | . | TRBJ2-7 | TRBV29-1 | CSPLILAQLPEQYF | TGCAGCCCCCTCATCCTAGCGCAGTTGCCCGAGCAGTACTTC
. | . | TRBJ1-1 | TRBV6-1 | CASSPTTGFEAFF | TGTGCCAGCAGTCCGACGACAGGATTTGAAGCTTTCTTT
. | . | TRBJ2-7 | TRBV6-6 | CASSYGSVAYEQYF | TGTGCCAGCAGTTACGGGTCAGTAGCCTACGAGCAGTACTTC
. | . | TRBJ2-7 | TRBV29-1 | CSVIRLGSYEQYF | TGCAGCGTGATCAGGTTGGGCTCCTACGAGCAGTACTTC
. | TRBD1 | TRBJ2-7 | TRBV29-1 | CSVLTGGADEQYF | TGCAGCGTCCTGACAGGGGGCGCGGATGAGCAGTACTTC
medium-sized | . | TRBJ2-7 | TRBV4-1 | CASSQEQSLYEQYF | TGCGCCAGCAGCCAAGAACAGTCGCTCTACGAGCAGTACTTC
. | TRBD2 | TRBJ2-7 | TRBV10-3 | CAISESTSSGGYEQYF | TGTGCCATCAGTGAGTCGACGTCTAGCGGAGGCTACGAGCAGTACTTC
. | TRBD1 | TRBJ2-5 | TRBV5-6 | CASSTSRGMGYQETQYF | TGTGCCAGCAGCACCAGCAGGGGGATGGGGTACCAAGAGACCCAGTACTTC
. | TRBD1 | TRBJ2-3 | TRBV2 | CASSSGDRGRWSGDTQYF | TGTGCCAGCAGTTCCGGAGACAGGGGGAGGTGGAGTGGAGATACGCAGTATTTT
. | . | TRBJ2-7 | TRBV27 | CASSYGPTYEQYF | TGTGCCAGCAGTTACGGACCCACCTACGAGCAGTACTTC
. | . | TRBJ2-7 | TRBV5-1 | CASSPGFQYEQYF | TGCGCCAGCAGCCCCGGCTTCCAGTACGAGCAGTACTTC
few | TRBD1 | TRBJ1-2 | TRBV7-3 | CASSLRTGIDYTF | TGTGCCAGCAGCTTAAGGACAGGGATTGACTACACCTTC
. | . | TRBJ2-4 | TRBV28 | CASSIGRIQYF | TGTGCCAGCAGCATCGGAAGGATTCAGTACTTC
. | . | TRBJ1-2 | TRBV7-8 | CAWSSRANGYTF | TGTGCCTGGTCGTCCAGGGCGAATGGCTACACCTTC
. | . | TRBJ1-1 | TRBV28 | CASTPRGVSNTEAFF | TGTGCCAGCACCCCCCGTGGGGTCTCAAACACTGAAGCTTTCTTT
. | TRBD1 | TRBJ2-6 | TRBV7-9 | CASSLGPGTGSSGANVLTF | TGTGCCAGCAGCTTAGGACCCGGGACAGGGTCGAGTGGGGCCAACGTCCTGACTTTC
. | . | TRBJ1-1 | TRBV7-8 | CASSFTGMNTEAFF | TGTGCCAGCAGCTTTACAGGGATGAACACTGAAGCTTTCTTT
. | . | TRBJ2-7 | TRBV4-2 | CASSPGQGGYEQYF | TGTGCCAGCAGCCCGGGCCAGGGGGGTTACGAGCAGTACTTC
. | TRBD2 | TRBJ2-7 | TRBV7-9 | CASSSGGLAVLEQYF | TGTGCCAGCAGCTCCGGGGGACTAGCGGTCTTGGAGCAGTACTTC
. | . | TRBJ2-5 | TRBV7-9 | CASSLRGQETQYF | TGTGCCAGCAGCTTGCGGGGCCAAGAGACCCAGTACTTC
. | . | TRBJ2-2 | TRBV5-1 | CASSYPSRDGELFF | TGCGCCAGCAGCTACCCTAGTAGGGACGGGGAGCTGTTTTTT
. | . | TRBJ2-3 | TRBV7-9 | CASSEGQTDTQYF | TGTGCCAGCAGCGAGGGTCAAACAGATACGCAGTATTTT
. | . | TRBJ2-7 | TRBV6-6 | CASSYVHRDQQYF | TGTGCCAGCAGTTACGTTCACAGGGATCAGCAGTACTTC
few | . | TRBJ1-4 | TRBV2 | CASNRPWRDEKLFF | TGTGCCAGCAACCGGCCGTGGAGAGATGAAAAACTGTTTTTT
. | . | TRBJ2-3 | TRBV27 | CASSWVGGATDTQYF | TGTGCCAGCAGTTGGGTGGGAGGCGCCACAGATACGCAGTATTTT
. | TRBD2 | TRBJ2-1 | TRBV6-1 | CASSSRTSAYNEQFF | TGTGCCAGCAGTAGCCGGACTAGCGCTTACAATGAGCAGTTCTTC
. | . | TRBJ1-1 | TRBV6-1 | CASSEAGVLGAFF | TGTGCCAGCAGTGAAGCCGGGGTCTTGGGAGCTTTCTTT
. | . | TRBJ1-4 | TRBV25-1 | CASSDWGREKLFF | TGTGCCAGCAGTGATTGGGGTCGTGAAAAACTGTTTTTT
. | . | TRBJ2-7 | TRBV4-1 | CASSQPGHLGNEQYF | TGCGCCAGCAGCCAACCGGGACACCTCGGGAACGAGCAGTACTTC
. | . | TRBJ2-1 | TRBV9 | CASSVWDLNEQFF | TGTGCCAGCAGCGTATGGGACCTCAATGAGCAGTTCTTC
once | TRBD2 | TRBJ2-7 | TRBV27 | CASPSGRGTYEQYF | TGTGCCAGCCCATCCGGGAGGGGAACCTACGAGCAGTACTTC
. | TRBD1 | TRBJ1-5 | TRBV9 | CASSYTGAGNQPQHF | TGTGCCAGCAGCTACACAGGGGCCGGCAATCAGCCCCAGCATTTT
. | . | TRBJ2-3 | TRBV7-9 | CASSVRVNTQYF | TGTGCCAGCAGCGTAAGGGTGAATACGCAGTATTTT
once | TRBD1 | TRBJ2-7 | TRBV28 | CASSPGTGTGEQYF | TGTGCCAGCAGCCCAGGGACAGGGACTGGCGAGCAGTACTTC
. | TRBD2 | TRBJ2-3 | TRBV9 | CASSVLAGVSDTQYF | TGTGCCAGCAGCGTCCTAGCGGGAGTCTCAGATACGCAGTATTTT
once | TRBD2 | TRBJ2-1 | TRBV20-1 | CSGGLADQFF | TGCAGTGGGGGACTAGCGGACCAGTTCTTC
. | TRBD2 | TRBJ2-7 | TRBV7-2 | CASSFYSGPYEQYF | TGTGCCAGCAGCTTCTATAGCGGGCCGTACGAGCAGTACTTC
. | TRBD2 | TRBJ2-5 | TRBV11-2 | CASSLVGSSGRAAEETQYF | TGTGCCAGCAGCTTAGTGGGCTCTAGCGGGAGGGCCGCGGAGGAGACCCAGTACTTC
. | . | TRBJ2-7 | TRBV6-5 | CASSPSESYEQYF | TGTGCCAGCAGCCCATCAGAGTCCTACGAGCAGTACTTC
. | TRBD1 | TRBJ2-5 | TRBV5-4 | CASSSGQGEETQYF | TGTGCCAGCAGCAGCGGACAGGGGGAAGAGACCCAGTACTTC
. | . | TRBJ2-7 | TRBV7-6 | CASSPGDEQYF | TGTGCCAGCAGCCCCGGTGACGAGCAGTACTTC
few | TRBD2 | TRBJ2-1 | TRBV6-5 | CASSPRTSGTYEQFF | TGTGCCAGCAGCCCCAGGACTAGCGGGACCTATGAGCAGTTCTTC
. | . | TRBJ2-3 | TRBV6-1 | CASSQGPQDTQYF | TGTGCCAGCAGCCAGGGTCCTCAAGATACGCAGTATTTT
few | TRBD2 | TRBJ2-1 | TRBV15 | CATGTSGSHEQFF | TGTGCCACCGGGACTAGCGGGAGCCATGAGCAGTTCTTC